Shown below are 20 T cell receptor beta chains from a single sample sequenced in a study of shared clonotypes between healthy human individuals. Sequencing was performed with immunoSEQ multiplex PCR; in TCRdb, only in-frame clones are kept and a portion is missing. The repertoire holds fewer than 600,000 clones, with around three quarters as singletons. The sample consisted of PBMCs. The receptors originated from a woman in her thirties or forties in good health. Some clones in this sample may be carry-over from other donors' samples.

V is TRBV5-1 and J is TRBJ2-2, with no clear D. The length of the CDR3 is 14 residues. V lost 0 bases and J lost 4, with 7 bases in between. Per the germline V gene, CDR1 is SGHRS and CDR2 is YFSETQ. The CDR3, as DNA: TGCGCCAGCAGCTTGGGGGCAAGCACCGGGGAGCTGTTTTTT. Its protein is CASSLGASTGELFF.

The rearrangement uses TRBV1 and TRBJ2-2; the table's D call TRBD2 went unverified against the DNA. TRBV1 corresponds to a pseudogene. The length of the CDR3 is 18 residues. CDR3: CTSSQDMAAVTNTGELFF. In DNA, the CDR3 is TGCACCAGCAGCCAAGATATGGCAGCGGTAACGAACACCGGGGAGCTGTTTTTT.

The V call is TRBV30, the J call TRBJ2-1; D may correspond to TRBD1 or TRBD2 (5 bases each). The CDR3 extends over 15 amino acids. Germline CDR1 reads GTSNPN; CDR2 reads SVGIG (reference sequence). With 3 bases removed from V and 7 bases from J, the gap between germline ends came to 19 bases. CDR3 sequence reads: CAWSRRRGARNEQFF. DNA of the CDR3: TGTGCCTGGAGCCGTCGGAGAGGGGCCCGAAATGAGCAGTTCTTC.

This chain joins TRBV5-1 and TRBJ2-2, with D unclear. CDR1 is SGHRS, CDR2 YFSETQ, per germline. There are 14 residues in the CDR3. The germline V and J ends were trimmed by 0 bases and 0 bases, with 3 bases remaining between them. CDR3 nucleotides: TGCGCCAGCAGCTTGGTTACGAACACCGGGGAGCTGTTTTTT. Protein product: CASSLVTNTGELFF.

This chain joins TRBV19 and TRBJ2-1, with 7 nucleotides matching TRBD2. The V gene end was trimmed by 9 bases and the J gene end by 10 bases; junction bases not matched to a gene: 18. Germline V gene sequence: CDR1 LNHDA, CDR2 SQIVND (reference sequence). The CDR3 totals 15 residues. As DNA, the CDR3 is TGTGCCAGCGGCCCGGGGGGTAGCGGACTAAAGGAGCAGTTCTTC. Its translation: CASGPGGSGLKEQFF.

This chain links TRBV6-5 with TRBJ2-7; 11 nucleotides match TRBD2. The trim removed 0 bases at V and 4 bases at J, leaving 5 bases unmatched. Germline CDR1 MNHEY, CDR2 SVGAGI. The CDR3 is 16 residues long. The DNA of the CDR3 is TGTGCCAGCAGTTACTCGTTAGCGGGAGGGCCATACGAGCAGTACTTC. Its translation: CASSYSLAGGPYEQYF.

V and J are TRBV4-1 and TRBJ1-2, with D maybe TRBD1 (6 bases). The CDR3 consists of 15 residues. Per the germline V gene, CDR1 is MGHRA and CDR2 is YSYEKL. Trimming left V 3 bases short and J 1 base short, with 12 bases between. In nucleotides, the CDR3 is TGCGCCAGCAGCCACCGAGGGGGGGGTAACTATGGCTACACCTTC. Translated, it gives CASSHRGGGNYGYTF.

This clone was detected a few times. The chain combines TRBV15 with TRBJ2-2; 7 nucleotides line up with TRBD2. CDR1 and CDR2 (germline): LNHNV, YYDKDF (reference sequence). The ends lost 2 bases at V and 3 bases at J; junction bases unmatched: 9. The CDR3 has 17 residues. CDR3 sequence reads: CATSRTRGGGHTGELFF. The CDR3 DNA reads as TGTGCCACCAGCAGAACCCGTGGGGGAGGGCACACCGGGGAGCTGTTTTTT.

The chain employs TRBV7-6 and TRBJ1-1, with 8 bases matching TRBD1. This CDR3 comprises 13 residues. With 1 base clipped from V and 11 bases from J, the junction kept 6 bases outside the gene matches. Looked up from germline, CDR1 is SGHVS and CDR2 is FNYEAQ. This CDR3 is CASSLEPRGQAFF. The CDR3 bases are TGTGCCAGCAGCTTAGAACCCAGGGGGCAGGCTTTCTTT.

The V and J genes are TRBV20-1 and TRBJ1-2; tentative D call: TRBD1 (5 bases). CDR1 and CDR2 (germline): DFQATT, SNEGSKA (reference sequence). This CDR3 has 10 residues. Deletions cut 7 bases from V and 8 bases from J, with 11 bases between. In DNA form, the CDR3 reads TGCAGTGGGCAGGGTGGAGGCTACACCTTC. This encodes CSGQGGGYTF.

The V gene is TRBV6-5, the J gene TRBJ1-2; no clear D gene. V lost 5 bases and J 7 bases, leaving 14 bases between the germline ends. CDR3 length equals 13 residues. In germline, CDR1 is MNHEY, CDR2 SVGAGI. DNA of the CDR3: TGTGCCAGCAGTAACCGGGCCCCCGGTGGCTACACCTTC. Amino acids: CASSNRAPGGYTF.

For the CDR3, the DNA is TGTGCCAGCAGACTGAGCGGGAGGGGCCCCTCCTACGAGCAGTACTTC. Protein: CASRLSGRGPSYEQYF. The chain links TRBV27 to TRBJ2-7; TRBD2 aligns across 10 bases. The ends lost 6 bases at V and 0 bases at J; junction bases unmatched: 8. Germline loops: CDR1 MNHEY, CDR2 SMNVEV (reference sequence). The CDR3 totals 16 residues.

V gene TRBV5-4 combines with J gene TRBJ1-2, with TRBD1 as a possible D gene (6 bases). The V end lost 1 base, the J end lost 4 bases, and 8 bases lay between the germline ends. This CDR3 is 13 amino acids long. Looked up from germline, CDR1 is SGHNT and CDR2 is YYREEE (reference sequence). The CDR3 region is CASSLWGAYGYTF. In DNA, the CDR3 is TGTGCCAGCAGCTTGTGGGGGGCCTATGGCTACACCTTC.

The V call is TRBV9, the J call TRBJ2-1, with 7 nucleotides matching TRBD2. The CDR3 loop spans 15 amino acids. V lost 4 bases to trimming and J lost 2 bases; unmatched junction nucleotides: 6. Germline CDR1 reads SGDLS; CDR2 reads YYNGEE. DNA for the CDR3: TGTGCCAGCAGCCCTAGCGGAACTACCTACAATGAGCAGTTCTTC. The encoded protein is CASSPSGTTYNEQFF.

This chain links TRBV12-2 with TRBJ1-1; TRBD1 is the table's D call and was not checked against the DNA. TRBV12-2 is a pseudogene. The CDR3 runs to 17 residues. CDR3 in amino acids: CASRSQTTGPGNTEAFF. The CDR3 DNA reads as TGTGCAAGTCGCTCCCAAACGACAGGGCCCGGCAACACTGAAGCTTTCTTT.

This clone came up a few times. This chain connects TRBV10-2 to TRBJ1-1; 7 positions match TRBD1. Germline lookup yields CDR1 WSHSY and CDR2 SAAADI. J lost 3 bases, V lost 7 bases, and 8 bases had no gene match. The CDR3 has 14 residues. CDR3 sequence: CASKEGALDTEAFF. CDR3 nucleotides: TGCGCCAGCAAAGAGGGGGCATTGGACACTGAAGCTTTCTTT.

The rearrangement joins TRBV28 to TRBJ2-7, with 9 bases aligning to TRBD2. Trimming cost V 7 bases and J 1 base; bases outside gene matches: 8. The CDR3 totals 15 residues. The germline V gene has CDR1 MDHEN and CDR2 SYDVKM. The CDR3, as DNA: TGTGCCAGCACCCTTAGCGGGAGTAGTTCCTACGAGCAGTACTTC. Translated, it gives CASTLSGSSSYEQYF.

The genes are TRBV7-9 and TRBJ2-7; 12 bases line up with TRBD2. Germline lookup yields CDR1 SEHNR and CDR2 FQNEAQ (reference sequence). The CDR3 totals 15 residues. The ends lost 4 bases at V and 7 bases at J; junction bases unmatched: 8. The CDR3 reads CASSSRLAGVEEQYF. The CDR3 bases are TGTGCCAGCAGCTCACGACTAGCGGGAGTTGAAGAGCAGTACTTC.

In DNA form, the CDR3 reads TGTGCCAGCAGCGCAGTGGCCTCCCCGGCGGACACTGAAGCTTTCTTT. This translates into CASSAVASPADTEAFF. The chain uses TRBV7-3 and TRBJ1-1; D uncertain. There are 16 residues in the CDR3. Germline CDR1 is SGHTA and CDR2 is FQGTGA. The germline V and J ends were trimmed by 5 bases and 3 bases, with 19 bases remaining between them.

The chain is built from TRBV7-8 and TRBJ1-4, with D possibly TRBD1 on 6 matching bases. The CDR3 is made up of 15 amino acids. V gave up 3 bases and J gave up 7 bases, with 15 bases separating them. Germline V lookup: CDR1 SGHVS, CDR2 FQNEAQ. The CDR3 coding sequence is TGTGCCAGCAGCTTTAGGGACAAACGGGGTGAAAAACTGTTTTTT. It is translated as CASSFRDKRGEKLFF.